The 29 T cell receptor beta chains below all came from one sample that was sequenced in a study of cytomegalovirus exposure and HLA in healthy donors. Vbeta (60) and Jbeta (13) primers were used in the PCR. Method: immunoSEQ multiplex PCR; TCRdb's copy keeps in-frame clones and lacks some. Among about 150,000 clones listed, roughly 72% were seen once. Sequenced sample: PBMCs. These receptors all come from a man between 25 and 39 years old in good health and CMV-seronegative.

The CDR3 DNA follows: TGTGCCAGCAGCAAAGGCCTAGCGACTTTCACAGATACGCAGTATTTT. Its translation is CASSKGLATFTDTQYF. The chain carries TRBV21-1 and TRBJ2-3; the tabulated D call, TRBD2, remains unverified against the DNA. TRBV21-1 is classified as a pseudogene. The CDR3 spans 16 residues.

In DNA, the CDR3 is TGTGCCAGTAGTATCCGACGTGGAGCCTACGAGCAGTACTTC. Protein product: CASSIRRGAYEQYF. The rearrangement uses TRBV19 and TRBJ2-7; D gene uncertain. The CDR3 has 14 amino acids. Germline V CDR1 and CDR2: LNHDA, SQIVND (reference sequence). V gave up 3 bases and J gave up 2 bases, with 11 bases separating them.

This clone turned up a few times. This chain connects TRBV28 to TRBJ2-1, with a possible D match to TRBD1 (6 bases). This CDR3 spans 17 amino acids. Between the trimmed V and J ends, which lost 2 bases and 3 bases, there was a span of 17 bases. Looked up from germline, CDR1 is MDHEN and CDR2 is SYDVKM. CDR3 sequence: CASSLEPTGLRYNEQFF. The CDR3 coding sequence is TGTGCCAGCAGTTTAGAGCCCACAGGGCTTCGCTACAATGAGCAGTTCTTC.

The chain carries TRBV18 and TRBJ2-1; possibly TRBD1 for D (6 bases). Germline assignment: CDR1 KGHSH and CDR2 LQKENI. The V gene lost 5 bases and the J gene lost 0 bases, with 14 bases spanning the gap. This CDR3 comprises 16 residues. CDR3 region: CASSIRGEASYNEQFF. CDR3 DNA: TGTGCCAGCTCAATCAGGGGCGAAGCCTCCTACAATGAGCAGTTCTTC.

This clone was detected only once. The chain employs TRBV15 and TRBJ2-5; possible D gene TRBD1, 5 bases. V was cut by 0 bases and J by 9 bases, with 14 bases left in between. This CDR3 contains 14 residues. CDR1 LNHNV and CDR2 YYDKDF come from the germline V gene (reference sequence). The CDR3 coding sequence is TGTGCCACCAGCAGAGATCGCGACAGTTCCGCCCAGTACTTC. Translation: CATSRDRDSSAQYF.

DNA of the CDR3: TGTGCCACCAGCAGAGATCATCTGGAGGGGACTCAGCCCCAGCATTTT. Translating it yields CATSRDHLEGTQPQHF. The rearrangement links TRBV15 to TRBJ1-5, with D maybe TRBD1 (5 bases). The germline V and J ends were trimmed by 0 bases and 6 bases, with 15 bases remaining between them. The CDR3 has 16 residues. Germline V gene lookup returns CDR1 LNHNV and CDR2 YYDKDF (reference sequence).

V and J are TRBV7-2 and TRBJ2-2, with 7 bases identical to TRBD2. J was trimmed by 7 bases and V by 5 bases; bases with no gene match: 10. Germline V gene lookup returns CDR1 SGHTA and CDR2 FQGNSA. CDR3 length: 15 residues. The CDR3 spells CASSLPGGGIGELFF. The DNA of the CDR3 is TGTGCCAGCAGCCTCCCGGGCGGGGGAATCGGGGAGCTGTTTTTT.

This clone was recorded a few times. This chain uses TRBV7-8 with TRBJ2-7; TRBD2 matches 16 bases. The CDR3 spans 17 residues. V trimming: 4 bases; J trimming: 4 bases; junction bases outside the gene matches: 7. Germline V gives CDR1 SGHVS, CDR2 FQNEAQ. CDR3 protein: CASSSGTSGGAVYEQYF. The CDR3 nucleotides read TGTGCCAGCAGCTCGGGGACTAGCGGGGGGGCTGTATACGAGCAGTACTTC.

V usage is TRBV6-1 and J usage is TRBJ2-3, with unresolved D. CDR1 and CDR2 from the germline V gene are MNHNS and SASEGT. The length of the CDR3 is 14 residues. Trimming took 4 bases from V and 0 from J, leaving 8 bases between them. The CDR3 reads CASSATGSTDTQYF. The CDR3 nucleotides are TGTGCCAGCAGTGCCACCGGTAGCACAGATACGCAGTATTTT.

V and J are TRBV19 and TRBJ2-1, with a tentative D call TRBD1 (5 bases). The CDR3 loop spans 14 amino acids. Germline loops: CDR1 LNHDA, CDR2 SQIVND (reference sequence). V dropped 5 bases and J dropped 2 bases, with 10 bases sitting between them. CDR3 protein: CASSSGQPYNEQFF. As DNA, the CDR3 is TGTGCCAGTAGTTCCGGACAACCCTACAATGAGCAGTTCTTC. The full variable domain, in which reference TRBV19 and TRBJ2-1 provide the parts outside the CDR3, is DGGITQSPKYLFRKEGQNVTLSCEQNLNHDAMYWYRQDPGQGLRLIYYSQIVNDFQKGDIAEGYSVSREKKESFPLTVTSAQKNPTAFYLCASSSGQPYNEQFFGPGTRLTVL.

The chain carries TRBV7-9 and TRBJ2-5, with D maybe TRBD1 (6 bases). Trimming took off 5 bases at V and 3 bases at J, with 10 bases between the two ends. Germline lookup yields CDR1 SEHNR and CDR2 FQNEAQ (reference sequence). This CDR3 spans 13 amino acids. The CDR3 sequence is CASSPRQEETQYF. In nucleotides, the CDR3 is TGTGCCAGCAGCCCTCGACAGGAAGAGACCCAGTACTTC.

There are a few counts of this clone. The chain employs TRBV5-6 and TRBJ2-1; 10 bases agree with TRBD2. Germline CDR1 is SGHDT and CDR2 is YYEEEE. The CDR3 contains 15 residues. V shed 1 base and J 7 bases; nucleotides not matched to a gene: 5. The CDR3 coding sequence is TGTGCCAGCAGCTTGCCCAGCGGGGGGGCGAATGAGCAGTTCTTC. Amino acids: CASSLPSGGANEQFF.

The CDR3 protein is CASSPGTDYEQYF. CDR3 nucleotides: TGTGCCAGCAGTCCTGGGACAGACTACGAGCAGTACTTC. The chain combines TRBV6-5 with TRBJ2-5; TRBD1 agrees at 7 bases. The DNA end is a closer match to TRBJ2-7, so the J assignment may be wrong. Germline CDR1 is MNHEY and CDR2 is SVGAGI. This CDR3 has 13 amino acids.

This rearrangement joins TRBV9 to TRBJ1-1; D may be TRBD1 (6 bases). With 0 bases removed from V and 5 bases from J, the gap between germline ends came to 23 bases. The CDR3 is 18 amino acids. Germline V gives CDR1 SGDLS, CDR2 YYNGEE. CDR3 DNA: TGTGCCAGCAGCGTAGTGTGGTCGGTGGGGGCGTGGGGGACTGAAGCTTTCTTT. As protein: CASSVVWSVGAWGTEAFF.

The CDR3: CASSDQGQGRPFEAFF. The CDR3, as DNA: TGTGCCAGCAGTGATCAGGGACAGGGCCGACCTTTTGAAGCTTTCTTT. V gene TRBV6-1 combines with J gene TRBJ1-1; the match to TRBD1 covers 9 bases. V shed 3 bases and J 7 bases; nucleotides not matched to a gene: 12. The CDR3 consists of 16 residues. Germline values: CDR1 MNHNS, CDR2 SASEGT.

The chain has TRBV6-1 and TRBJ1-5, with D tentatively TRBD1 (5 bases). The germline gives CDR1 MNHNS, CDR2 SASEGT. The CDR3 has 13 amino acids. V lost 2 bases to trimming and J lost 6 bases, with 8 bases between them. The CDR3 coding sequence is TGTGCCAGCAGTGAACTCGGGGGTCAGCCCCAGCATTTT. Translated: CASSELGGQPQHF.

The chain is built from TRBV7-9 and TRBJ2-2; no clear D gene. The V and J ends lost 4 bases and 0 bases respectively, with 6 bases between them. The CDR3 has 14 amino acids. Germline V gene data show CDR1 as SEHNR and CDR2 as FQNEAQ (reference sequence). The CDR3 protein is CASSSSSNTGELFF. CDR3 DNA sequence: TGTGCCAGCAGCTCCTCCTCGAACACCGGGGAGCTGTTTTTT. Together with reference TRBV7-9 and TRBJ2-2, the CDR3 gives the full variable domain: DTGVSQNPRHKITKRGQNVTFRCDPISEHNRLYWYRQTLGQGPEFLTYFQNEAQLEKSRLLSDRFSAERPKGSFSTLEIQRTEQGDSAMYLCASSSSSNTGELFFGEGSRLTVL.

The gene calls are TRBV5-1 and TRBJ2-1; a weak D match, TRBD2 (5 bases). The germline CDR1 and CDR2 sequences are SGHRS and YFSETQ. With 1 base removed from V and 5 bases from J, the gap between germline ends came to 7 bases. The CDR3 has 13 amino acids. The CDR3 region is CASSLTGDNEQFF. The DNA for the CDR3 is TGCGCCAGCAGCTTGACCGGGGACAATGAGCAGTTCTTC.

The V call is TRBV30, the J call TRBJ1-4; 10 positions match TRBD1. Germline-derived CDR1 and CDR2 are GTSNPN and SVGIG (reference sequence). The length of the CDR3 is 13 residues. With V trimmed by 5 bases and J by 6 bases, 3 bases remained unmatched. CDR3 sequence (DNA): TGTGCCTGGGCCGGGACAGGGGATGAAAAACTGTTTTTT. Residues: CAWAGTGDEKLFF.

This clone appeared once. The chain combines TRBV18 with TRBJ1-1, with D hard to call. The germline V gene has CDR1 KGHSH and CDR2 LQKENI. CDR3 length: 13 amino acids. V dropped 0 bases and J dropped 5 bases, with 7 bases sitting between them. CDR3 in DNA: TGTGCCAGCTCACCACCTACGGGGACTGAAGCTTTCTTT. Protein: CASSPPTGTEAFF.

The chain carries TRBV19 and TRBJ1-1; D not certain. The CDR3 is 13 amino acids. The germline V gene has CDR1 LNHDA and CDR2 SQIVND (reference sequence). V dropped 3 bases and J dropped 4 bases, with 9 bases sitting between them. Written as DNA, the CDR3 is TGTGCCAGTAGTATCCCTGGGCCCACTGAAGCTTTCTTT. Residues: CASSIPGPTEAFF.

A remark on this clone: Relative to the germline gene, one junction end is altered; a read error may explain this. This chain connects TRBV19 to TRBJ1-5; 7 bases are shared with TRBD1. The CDR3 length is 16 residues. The V gene's germline CDR1 is LNHDA and CDR2 SQIVND (reference sequence). The CDR3 region is CASSPMAGGINQPQNF. CDR3 DNA: TGTGCCAGTAGTCCCATGGCAGGGGGGATCAATCAGCCCCAGAATTTT.

The chain links TRBV6-1 to TRBJ1-5, with a possible D match to TRBD1 (5 bases). CDR1 is MNHNS and CDR2 is SASEGT in the germline V gene. V lost 1 base and J lost 4, with 11 bases in between. There are 15 residues in the CDR3. The CDR3 region is CASSEEWGTNQPQHF. CDR3 coding DNA: TGTGCCAGCAGTGAAGAATGGGGGACTAATCAGCCCCAGCATTTT.

Of note for this clone: Within the sample, other DNA sequences also encode this same CDR3. This chain connects TRBV29-1 to TRBJ2-2; D ambiguous. V was clipped by 4 bases and J by 0 bases, with 18 bases between them. Germline values: CDR1 SQVTM, CDR2 ANQGSEA. The CDR3 spans 17 residues. The chain's CDR3 is CSVVAYTSPTNTGELFF. The CDR3 bases are TGCAGCGTTGTAGCATATACCTCTCCTACGAACACCGGGGAGCTGTTTTTT.

V usage is TRBV6-5 and J usage is TRBJ2-3, with 7 bases fitting TRBD2. Trimming cost V 7 bases and J 4 bases; bases outside gene matches: 11. The germline CDR1 and CDR2 sequences are MNHEY and SVGAGI. The CDR3 loop spans 15 amino acids. CDR3 sequence (DNA): TGTGCCAGCAAAGCTCCGGGGGGTAAGCCAGATACGCAGTATTTT. It yields the protein CASKAPGGKPDTQYF.

The chain combines TRBV25-1 with TRBJ1-1, with a tentative D call TRBD1 (5 bases). CDR3 size: 11 residues. The germline gives CDR1 MGHDK, CDR2 SYGVNS. V was trimmed by 6 bases and J by 7 bases, leaving 9 bases between them. The chain's CDR3 is CASSQGIEAFF. For the CDR3, the DNA is TGTGCCAGCAGCCAGGGTATTGAAGCTTTCTTT.

The rearrangement joins TRBV19 to TRBJ2-2, with a possible D match to TRBD1 (6 bases). V was shortened by 7 bases and J by 3 bases, with 21 bases between the two germline ends. The germline CDR1 and CDR2 sequences are LNHDA and SQIVND (reference sequence). This CDR3 has 17 residues. The CDR3 nucleotides read TGTGCCAGTACCCATCGGGCCAGGGGCCCGGACACCGGGGAGCTGTTTTTT. Its translation: CASTHRARGPDTGELFF.

DNA of the CDR3: TGCGCCAGCAGCTTGGGGTCAGGGTGGGACACTGAAGCTTTCTTT. This gives the protein CASSLGSGWDTEAFF. The rearrangement links TRBV5-1 to TRBJ1-1; a possible D gene is TRBD1 (5 bases). The CDR3 is 15 residues long. Per the germline V gene, CDR1 is SGHRS and CDR2 is YFSETQ. V lost 0 bases, J lost 3 bases, and 12 bases lay in between.

The rearrangement joins TRBV18 to TRBJ2-5; 10 bases are shared with TRBD2. Trimming at V came to 2 bases and at J to 5 bases, leaving 5 bases not matched to a gene. This CDR3 is 15 amino acids long. Germline loops: CDR1 KGHSH, CDR2 LQKENI. CDR3 bases: TGTGCCAGCTCACCAACTAGCGGGGTAACGGAGACCCAGTACTTC. Encoded protein: CASSPTSGVTETQYF. Using reference TRBV18 and TRBJ2-5 for the parts outside the CDR3, the full variable domain is NAGVMQNPRHLVRRRGQEARLRCSPMKGHSHVYWYRQLPEEGLKFMVYLQKENIIDESGMPKERFSAEFPKEGPSILRIQQVVRGDSAAYFCASSPTSGVTETQYFGPGTRLLVL.